Listed below are T cell receptor beta chains from one sample, sequenced in a study of human T cells and chemical hapten exposure. TCRdb analysed the RACE reads with MiXCR anew, one entry per CDR3 protein. The sample consists of some 340,000 distinct CDR3 sequences, around 7% of them appearing once. The source material was whole blood, sampled in connection with sensitization to the hapten diphenylcyclopropenone (DPC). The receptors stem from a woman between 18 and 29 years old with alopecia areata. Some clones in this sample may be carry-over from other donors' samples. The CDR3 runs from the conserved cysteine through the conserved F or W. A D gene is named only where the DNA matches it firmly. Clone size is not always given. Where it is, it says once, few, many or a class for expanded clones.

TRBV6-5,many,NA,TRBJ1-2,TGTGCCAGCAGTTACACAAATTCAGAGTTCCTCTATGGCTACACCTTC,CASSYTNSEFLYGYTF
TRBV7-2,many,NA,TRBJ2-3,TGTGCCAGCAGCCCCCGGCGAACAGATACGCAGTATTTT,CASSPRRTDTQYF
TRBV14,many,NA,TRBJ2-5,TGTGCCAGCAGCCAAGCTAAAGAGACCCAGTACTTC,CASSQAKETQYF
TRBV12-3/TRBV12-4,few,TRBD2,TRBJ2-3,TGTGCCAGCAGCGGACTAGCGGGGGGCCCGCTCACAGATACGCAGTATTTT,CASSGLAGGPLTDTQYF
TRBV6-6,NA,NA,TRBJ2-3,TGTGCCAGCAGTTTAGTCTCCCCAGATACGCAGTATTTT,CASSLVSPDTQYF
TRBV2,many,NA,TRBJ2-3,TGTGCCAGCAGTGAATTCCGGGGGAGCGCAGATACGCAGTATTTT,CASSEFRGSADTQYF
TRBV11-1,few,NA,TRBJ2-1,TGTGCCAGCAGCTTAGGAACAGGGAAAAACAATGAGCAGTTCTTC,CASSLGTGKNNEQFF
TRBV9,NA,NA,TRBJ2-2,TGTGCCAGCAGCGAGGGCCTCAGGAGCACCGGGGAGCTGTTTTTT,CASSEGLRSTGELFF
TRBV6-5,few,TRBD1,TRBJ2-2,TGTGCCAGCAGTCCGACAGGGGGCGCTGCCGGGGAGCTGTTTTTT,CASSPTGGAAGELFF
TRBV6-2/TRBV6-3,NA,NA,TRBJ2-4,TGTGCCAGCAGTTACTCCCGGACAGCCGGGGTAGCCAAAAACATTCAGTACTTC,CASSYSRTAGVAKNIQYF
TRBV7-2,few,TRBD1,TRBJ2-7,TGTGCCAGCAGTCCGACAGGGGAGGCATCCTACGAGCAGTACTTC,CASSPTGEASYEQYF
TRBV4-3,many,NA,TRBJ2-6,TGCGCCAGCAGCCAAGATGGGTCAGGACCCTCTGGGGCCAACGTCCTGACTTTC,CASSQDGSGPSGANVLTF
TRBV28,NA,NA,TRBJ2-1,TGTGCCAGCAGCCAACCAAGGAAGAGACTGGCGGATGAGCAGTTCTTC,CASSQPRKRLADEQFF
TRBV6-4,many,TRBD1,TRBJ1-5,TGTGCCAGCAGCCCCGGACAGGGAGACAATCAGCCCCAGCATTTT,CASSPGQGDNQPQHF
TRBV12-3/TRBV12-4,few,NA,TRBJ2-6,TGTGCCAGCAGTTCCCGGAGGTCTGGGGCCAACGTCCTGACTTTC,CASSSRRSGANVLTF
TRBV6-2/TRBV6-3,NA,NA,TRBJ2-3,TGTCCCAGCAGTTACCGCCCCGTCGTACAACGCACAGATACGCAGTATTTT,CPSSYRPVVQRTDTQYF
TRBV5-1,few,NA,TRBJ1-4,TGCGCCAGCAGCTCCACAGGGTCAGCTAATGAAAAACTGTTTTTT,CASSSTGSANEKLFF
TRBV3-1,NA,NA,TRBJ1-1,TGTGCCAGCAGCCAGGGCCTAGGGGGAACTGAAGCTTTCTTT,CASSQGLGGTEAFF
TRBV4-3,NA,TRBD2,TRBJ2-6,TGCGCCAGCAGCCAAGATAGGGCTAGCGGGTACTTCTCTGGGGCCAACGTCCTGACTTTC,CASSQDRASGYFSGANVLTF
TRBV7-2,many,NA,TRBJ1-2,TGTGCCAGCAGCTTAGCGCGCTATGGCTACACCTTC,CASSLARYGYTF
TRBV9,once,TRBD1,TRBJ1-1,TGTGCCAGCAGCGTAGCTGGGGACAGGGGCCGCACTGAAGCTTTCTTT,CASSVAGDRGRTEAFF
TRBV7-9,few,TRBD1,TRBJ1-2,TGTGCCAGCAGCCATACACCGACAGGGGCCTTCTATGGCTACACCTTC,CASSHTPTGAFYGYTF
TRBV5-8,NA,NA,TRBJ1-6,TGTGCCAGCCACTACGGTGGTAATTCACCCCTCCACTTT,CASHYGGNSPLHF
TRBV28,NA,NA,TRBJ1-1,TGTGCCAGCATCCTCAGTGTGAACACTGAAGCTTTCTTT,CASILSVNTEAFF
TRBV11-3,few,TRBD1,TRBJ1-1,TGTGCCAGCAGCTTGGGACAGGGAGCAGCCACTGAAGCTTTCTTT,CASSLGQGAATEAFF
TRBV12-3/TRBV12-4,many,NA,TRBJ2-2,TGTGCCAGCAGAAACACCGGGGAGCTGTTTTTT,CASRNTGELFF
TRBV14,few,NA,TRBJ2-7,TGTGCCAGCAGCCAAGATATCGGATCTCGCAGGGTAGGGGAGCAGTACTTC,CASSQDIGSRRVGEQYF
TRBV10-3,few,NA,TRBJ1-6,TGTGCCATCAGTGAGAGAGAGGGCGGGAATTCACCCCTCCACTTT,CAISEREGGNSPLHF
TRBV4-2,few,TRBD2,TRBJ2-7,TGTGCCAGCAGCCACAAGAGCGGGGGTCTCTACGAGCAGTACTTC,CASSHKSGGLYEQYF
TRBV6-2/TRBV6-3,many,TRBD2,TRBJ2-7,TGTGCCAGCAGGCGGTTCCTAGCGGCTTCCTACGAGCAGTACTTC,CASRRFLAASYEQYF
TRBV6-1,NA,NA,TRBJ1-5,TGTGCCAGCAGTGAAGACGGGATGGGTCAGCCCCAGCATTTT,CASSEDGMGQPQHF
TRBV7-6,NA,NA,TRBJ1-6,TGTGCCAGCAGCTTAGGTGCGCGCCGCGGTTTGGATTCACCCCTCCACTTT,CASSLGARRGLDSPLHF
TRBV18,few,NA,TRBJ1-6,TGTGCCAGCTCACCCAACTCCGGGGGGGATTCACCCCTCCACTTT,CASSPNSGGDSPLHF
TRBV18,NA,NA,TRBJ2-2,TGTGCCAGCTCACCCAACAGCTACACCGGGGAGCTGTTTTTT,CASSPNSYTGELFF
TRBV24-1,few,TRBD2,TRBJ2-1,TGTGCCACCAGTGACACGACTAGCGGGGGGTCCGACAATGAGCAGTTCTTC,CATSDTTSGGSDNEQFF
TRBV27,NA,TRBD1,TRBJ1-4,TGTGCCAGCAGGACAGGGACAGGGATAACTAATGAAAAACTGTTTTTT,CASRTGTGITNEKLFF
TRBV4-3,NA,NA,TRBJ2-5,TGCGCCAGCAGCCAAACGGGATTTCAAGAGACCCAGTACTTC,CASSQTGFQETQYF
TRBV5-4,many,TRBD2,TRBJ2-1,TGTGCCAGCAGCCTGAAGCGGGGGGAGAAAAATGAGCAGTTCTTC,CASSLKRGEKNEQFF
TRBV10-3,few,TRBD1,TRBJ2-7,TGTGCCATCAGTGGGACAGGGTTGAGCGAGCAGTACTTC,CAISGTGLSEQYF
TRBV4-3,many,NA,TRBJ2-1,TGCGCCAGCAGCCAAGATCTTGATACAGACTACAATGAGCAGTTCTTC,CASSQDLDTDYNEQFF
TRBV20-1,many,NA,TRBJ2-7,TGCAGTGCCCCGCGGGGGACAGTCTCCTACGAGCAGTACTTC,CSAPRGTVSYEQYF
TRBV28,many,TRBD1,TRBJ2-5,TGTGCCAGCTCCGTCCAGGGGGCCGGGACCCAGTACTTC,CASSVQGAGTQYF
TRBV5-5,many,NA,TRBJ2-3,TGTGCCAGCAGCTTAGCCTACAGGGATCGCACAGATACGCAGTATTTT,CASSLAYRDRTDTQYF
TRBV19,few,NA,TRBJ2-1,TGTGCCAGTAGTATAGATAGCGGCCCCTACAATGAGCAGTTCTTC,CASSIDSGPYNEQFF
TRBV9,few,TRBD1,TRBJ2-3,TGTGCCAGCGCACAGGGGGCGCGGGATACGCAGTATTTT,CASAQGARDTQYF
TRBV5-4,few,NA,TRBJ1-2,TGTGCCAGCAGCTTGGGTCCGGACAGAATATATGGCTACACCTTC,CASSLGPDRIYGYTF
TRBV3-1,few,NA,TRBJ1-2,TGTGCCAGCAGCCAAGAAGGTGCAGGGAGTGGCTACACCTTC,CASSQEGAGSGYTF
TRBV29-1,NA,NA,TRBJ2-3,TGCAGCACCCAGCAAGGCGGTTGGGGCACAGATACGCAGTATTTT,CSTQQGGWGTDTQYF
TRBV27,few,TRBD1,TRBJ1-1,TGTGCCAGCAGTATTACAGGGGGCGCGAGCACTGAAGCTTTCTTT,CASSITGGASTEAFF
TRBV5-1,NA,TRBD2,TRBJ2-5,TGCGCCAGCAGAAGTACCGGGGGGCAAGAGACCCAGTACTTC,CASRSTGGQETQYF
TRBV4-3,few,NA,TRBJ2-7,TGCGCCAGCAGCCTCGGGACCGGGTGGGACTACGAGCAGTACTTC,CASSLGTGWDYEQYF